The 23 T cell receptor beta chains given below trace back to one sample, sequenced in a study of human T cells and chemical hapten exposure (dated by TCRdb to the early 2020s). The label giving this sample's time point can be read as: patch test 1, 2 weeks after DPC sensitization. Per the publication, the treatment or condition label means: therapeutic diphenylcyclopropenone sensitization with weekly scalp DPC. Library prep was done by RACE. Data came from a NextSeq 500. The public reads were run again by TCRdb, first through fastp at Q25 and then through MiXCR, and only productive beta chains were kept. Each entry is one CDR3 protein sequence, shown with its most common DNA and genes. The table for this sample lists under 200,000 distinct CDR3 sequences; roughly 15% of them were counted only once. The ten largest account for about 1.8% of the sample. The sample was whole blood, taken in connection with sensitization to the hapten diphenylcyclopropenone (DPC). The receptors derive from a woman in her twenties or thirties with alopecia areata. Some clones in this sample may be carry-over from other donors' samples.

This clonotype was observed a handful of times. The chain couples TRBV30 to TRBJ2-3; D perhaps matches TRBD2 (7 bases). The germline CDR1 and CDR2 sequences are GTSNPN and SVGIG (reference sequence). The length of the CDR3 is 15 residues. Between the trimmed V and J ends, which lost 2 bases and 4 bases, there was a span of 16 bases. CDR3 region: CAWSRGGAWADTQYF. The CDR3 DNA reads as TGTGCCTGGAGTAGAGGGGGGGCCTGGGCAGATACGCAGTATTTT. Variable domain in full (rest from reference TRBV30 and TRBJ2-3): SQTIHQWPATLVQPVGSPLSLECTVEGTSNPNLYWYRQAAGRGLQLLFYSVGIGQISSEVPQNLSASRPQDRQFILSSKKLLLSDSGFYLCAWSRGGAWADTQYFGPGTRLTVL.

This clonotype has only a few counts. V is TRBV28 and J is TRBJ1-5; D possibly corresponds to TRBD1 (5 bases). CDR3 length: 14 amino acids. Deletions cut 6 bases from V and 6 bases from J, with 15 bases between. Germline V gene sequence: CDR1 MDHEN, CDR2 SYDVKM. CDR3 loop: CASRWRGRGQPQHF. In DNA form, the CDR3 reads TGTGCCAGCAGATGGAGGGGCCGCGGTCAGCCCCAGCATTTT.

This clonotype has more than one count but fewer than ten. The CDR3 DNA sequence: TGTGCCAGCAGTTCCCGGGGAGGGAGTTGGACTGAAGCTTTCTTT. This codes for CASSSRGGSWTEAFF. The V call is TRBV12-3 or TRBV12-4, the J call TRBJ1-1; D is undetermined. V lost 4 bases and J lost 5, with 17 bases in between. The CDR3 is 15 amino acids.

This clonotype was seen many times. The rearrangement links TRBV29-1 to TRBJ2-3; 9 bases fit TRBD1. V lost 7 bases, J lost 3 bases, and 8 bases stayed unmatched. Germline V lookup: CDR1 SQVTM, CDR2 ANQGSEA. There are 14 residues in the CDR3. The CDR3 coding sequence is TGCAGCGCAGGTCCCGGGACAGGGACAGATACGCAGTATTTT. This codes for CSAGPGTGTDTQYF.

This clonotype was recorded many times. V and J are TRBV12-3 or TRBV12-4 and TRBJ1-2, with D perhaps matching TRBD1 (5 bases). The CDR3 has 18 residues. Trimming took 5 bases from V and 4 from J, leaving 26 bases between them. The CDR3 DNA follows: TGTGCCAGCAGTCCCCAACTCGGGACCTTTAACCGGGGCTATGGCTACACCTTC. It yields the protein CASSPQLGTFNRGYGYTF.

The rearrangement uses TRBV7-2 and TRBJ2-5; D is perhaps TRBD2 (6 bases). There are 15 residues in the CDR3. In germline, CDR1 is SGHTA, CDR2 FQGNSA. V gave up 5 bases and J gave up 2 bases, with 15 bases separating them. CDR3 sequence (DNA): TGTGCCAGCAGCCGTAGCGGTCCCCCTCAAGAGACCCAGTACTTC. Amino acid sequence: CASSRSGPPQETQYF.

The chain has TRBV7-2 and TRBJ2-7, with TRBD2 matching 11 bases. This CDR3 contains 14 residues. Germline V gene sequence: CDR1 SGHTA, CDR2 FQGNSA. V shed 2 bases, J shed 7 bases, and the junction held 4 bases outside the gene matches. CDR3 sequence (DNA): TGTGCCAGCAGCTTATATAGCGGGGGGGATGAGCAGTACTTC. Its translation is CASSLYSGGDEQYF.

This clonotype turned up a few times. The gene calls are TRBV4-1 and TRBJ2-5; 9 bases are shared with TRBD2. CDR3 length equals 16 residues. After removal of 1 base from V and 5 bases from J, the junction contained 8 bases not matched to a gene. Germline V gene data show CDR1 as MGHRA and CDR2 as YSYEKL. CDR3 sequence: CASSQAILSGSETQYF. In nucleotides, the CDR3 is TGCGCCAGCAGCCAAGCAATTCTTAGCGGGAGTGAGACCCAGTACTTC.

The chain recombines TRBV5-1 with TRBJ2-2; TRBD2 matches at 9 bases. There are 16 residues in the CDR3. V was pared by 2 bases and J by 5 bases, with 7 bases of the junction left unmatched. The germline CDR1 and CDR2 sequences are SGHRS and YFSETQ. CDR3 sequence (DNA): TGCGCCAGCAGCTTTTCTACTAGCGGGCTAACCGGGGAGCTGTTTTTT. Its protein is CASSFSTSGLTGELFF.

V and J are TRBV3-2 and TRBJ1-6; the DNA was not used to check the table's D call, TRBD1. TRBV3-2 is deemed a pseudogene. The CDR3 covers 17 residues. The CDR3 here is CASSQDGTARHHSPLHF. The CDR3 DNA is TGTGCCAGCAGCCAAGATGGTACAGCCCGGCACCATTCACCCCTCCACTTT.

In this sample, this clonotype turned up a few times. The genes are TRBV29-1 and TRBJ2-1, with D possibly being TRBD1 or TRBD2 (6 bases each). This CDR3 is built from 13 residues. V was trimmed by 8 bases and J by 5 bases, leaving 16 bases between them. Germline V CDR1 and CDR2: SQVTM, ANQGSEA. CDR3 bases: TGCAGCACCCACTGGGGGGCAGACAATGAGCAGTTCTTC. Protein product: CSTHWGADNEQFF.

This clonotype was seen repeatedly, ten times or more. This chain joins TRBV6-6 and TRBJ2-1; 10 nucleotides agree with TRBD2. CDR3 size: 19 residues. The J segment lost 7 bases and the V segment lost 0 bases, leaving 15 bases of the junction unmatched. Germline loops: CDR1 MNHNY, CDR2 SVGAGI (reference sequence). Written as DNA, the CDR3 is TGTGCCAGCAGTTACTCAGGTGGTAGCGGGGGGAAGAGTAGAAATGAGCAGTTCTTC. It is translated as CASSYSGGSGGKSRNEQFF.

The chain is built from TRBV29-1 and TRBJ1-2, with D perhaps matching TRBD1 (5 bases). CDR3 length equals 14 residues. Deletions cut 0 bases from V and 4 bases from J, with 12 bases between. Germline V gives CDR1 SQVTM, CDR2 ANQGSEA. This chain's CDR3 is CSVEEGRSLYGYTF. DNA for the CDR3: TGCAGCGTTGAAGAGGGACGGAGCCTCTATGGCTACACCTTC.

J is TRBJ2-7 and V is TRBV12-3 or TRBV12-4, with D unclear. V gave up 4 bases and J gave up 3 bases, with 13 bases separating them. The CDR3 consists of 14 residues. The CDR3 loop is CASSSGVTNYEQYF. CDR3 coding DNA: TGTGCCAGCAGTTCTGGAGTTACAAACTACGAGCAGTACTTC.

This clonotype has a handful of counts. The chain couples TRBV6-2 or TRBV6-3 to TRBJ1-1, with 7 bases that match TRBD1. CDR3 size: 15 residues. V lost 5 bases and J lost 5; bases outside the gene matches: 11. Germline-derived CDR1 and CDR2 are MNHEY and SVGEGT. This CDR3 is CASSKLSGGGTEAFF. CDR3 nucleotide sequence: TGTGCCAGCAGTAAACTCTCAGGGGGAGGGACTGAAGCTTTCTTT.

As regards this clonotype: At one boundary the junction diverges from the germline segment, which might be a read error. The chain couples TRBV7-2 to TRBJ1-5, with TRBD1 identical over 7 bases. Germline assignment: CDR1 SGHTA and CDR2 FQGNSA. The CDR3 runs 13 residues. The CDR3 spells CVSSAGGQQPQHF. In nucleotides, the CDR3 is TGTGTCAGCAGCGCAGGGGGACAACAGCCCCAGCATTTT.

This clonotype was found a few times. The rearrangement joins TRBV6-6 to TRBJ2-3, with 7 bases matching TRBD2. CDR1 is MNHNY and CDR2 is SVGAGI in the germline V gene (reference sequence). The CDR3 runs 14 residues. The V and J ends lost 2 bases and 4 bases, in that order; junction bases with no gene match: 3. In DNA, the CDR3 is TGTGCCAGCAGTTACAGGGAGGGGTCAGATACGCAGTATTTT. It specifies CASSYREGSDTQYF.

The sample holds many counts of this clonotype. V usage is TRBV6-2 or TRBV6-3 and J usage is TRBJ2-7; 11 nucleotides align to TRBD1. The V and J ends lost 7 bases and 5 bases, in that order; junction bases with no gene match: 7. This CDR3 region has 14 residues. The germline gives CDR1 MNHEY, CDR2 SVGEGT. CDR3: CASNQDRGRNEQYF. The CDR3 nucleotides are TGTGCCAGCAACCAGGACAGGGGGCGGAACGAGCAGTACTTC.

CDR3 in amino acids: CAISESIGQGARNEQFF. The CDR3, as DNA: TGTGCCATCAGTGAGTCGATCGGACAGGGGGCGCGTAATGAGCAGTTCTTC. The chain couples TRBV10-3 to TRBJ2-1; 11 nucleotides match TRBD1. The CDR3 covers 17 residues. Per the germline V gene, CDR1 is ENHRY and CDR2 is SYGVKD. The V and J ends lost 0 bases and 7 bases, in that order; junction bases with no gene match: 8.

This chain joins TRBV18 and TRBJ2-3; no definite D call. Germline V gene lookup returns CDR1 KGHSH and CDR2 LQKENI. CDR3 size: 13 residues. V shed 3 bases and J shed 2 bases, with 6 bases lying between them. CDR3 sequence: CASSPRNTDTQYF. CDR3 DNA: TGTGCCAGCTCACCTCGCAACACAGATACGCAGTATTTT.

The chain combines TRBV12-3 or TRBV12-4 with TRBJ2-7; no clear D. The V end lost 1 base, the J end lost 6 bases, and 10 bases lay between the germline ends. The CDR3 is 13 amino acids. This CDR3 reads CASSLDANSEQYF. DNA of the CDR3: TGTGCCAGCAGTTTAGACGCTAACTCCGAGCAGTACTTC.

This clonotype was counted a few times. J is TRBJ1-4 and V is TRBV11-2, with 12 bases that match TRBD1. Germline V lookup: CDR1 SGHAT, CDR2 FQNNGV. V lost 5 bases, J lost 10 bases, and 8 bases stayed unmatched. The CDR3 loop spans 15 amino acids. The CDR3 nucleotides are TGTGCCAGCAGCACCCAGGGACAGGGGGCACGAAAACTGTTTTTT. It codes for CASSTQGQGARKLFF. Using reference TRBV11-2 and TRBJ1-4 for the parts outside the CDR3, the full variable domain is EAGVAQSPRYKIIEKRQSVAFWCNPISGHATLYWYQQILGQGPKLLIQFQNNGVVDDSQLPKDRFSAERLKGVDSTLKIQPAKLEDSAVYLCASSTQGQGARKLFFGSGTQLSVL.

This clonotype was recorded at least ten times. The J gene is TRBJ2-3, the V gene TRBV11-1, with D uncertain. In germline, CDR1 is SGHAT, CDR2 FQDESV (reference sequence). The CDR3 contains 12 residues. V was pared by 5 bases and J by 3 bases, with 6 bases between. For the CDR3, the DNA is TGTGCCAGCAGCCCGACAACAGATACGCAGTATTTT. Its translation: CASSPTTDTQYF.